The following is a T cell receptor (beta chain) sequence with its context. The sample originates from a study of blood T cell repertoires in COVID-19. The CDR3 contains 15 residues. The ends lost 3 bases at V and 4 bases at J; junction bases unmatched: 7. Germline V gene data show CDR1 as SGHVS and CDR2 as FQNEAQ. TCRdb's copy holds only in-frame clones and misses some; the assay was immunoSEQ multiplex PCR. The sample yields about 110,000 clones, around 80% seen once. The clonotype originates from a human donor in a cohort sampled during active or convalescent COVID-19. The sequenced sample consisted of peripheral blood. V usage is TRBV7-8 and J usage is TRBJ2-3; the match to TRBD2 covers 7 bases. CDR3 residues: CASSLQGLGADTQYF. DNA of the CDR3: TGTGCCAGCAGCTTGCAAGGACTAGGGGCAGATACGCAGTATTTT.